The clone carrying this TCR beta chain occurred many times. This sample was taken from a study of Graves' ophthalmopathy and Graves' hyperthyroidism. Germline V gene lookup returns CDR1 SGHDN and CDR2 FVKESK. CDR3 length: 15 residues. Between the trimmed V and J ends, which lost 2 bases and 0 bases, there was a span of 10 bases. Transcripts of RNA were the source for amplifying TCR beta CDR3 regions. First-round RT-PCR with HTBI primers preceded a second-round multiplex PCR. TCRdb reprocessed the multiplex PCR reads via MiXCR and lists one record per CDR3 protein. Here the sample spans 210,000 or so distinct CDR3 sequences, 25% to 35% being singletons. Those donors who had ophthalmopathy presented with moderate-to-severe activity, a CAS of ≥3, a NOSPECS of ≥4 and a duration under 3 months.

Sequencing was performed on peripheral blood. The sequence came from a man aged 50 or older with Graves' ophthalmopathy. The chain joins TRBV14 to TRBJ1-2; D is uncertain. CDR3 coding DNA: TGTGCCAGCAGCCAATCACGGACGGCTAACTATGGCTACACCTTC. Protein: CASSQSRTANYGYTF.